Below are 18 T cell receptor beta chains sequenced from a single sample in a study of identical twins. TCRdb reanalysed the 5' RACE reads using MiXCR and keeps one entry per CDR3 protein. The sample consists of 640,000 or so distinct CDR3 sequences, approximately 6% of them appearing once. Source material: naive T cells sorted from blood. The receptors stem from a young man in good health.

This clonotype turned up a few times. V and J are TRBV12-2 and TRBJ2-7; the table's TRBD1 call for D was not verified on the DNA. TRBV12-2 is a documented pseudogene. There are 13 residues in the CDR3. This chain's CDR3 is CASRLSRDSEQYV. The CDR3 bases are TGTGCAAGTCGCTTGTCCCGGGACAGCGAGCAGTACGTC.

This clonotype occurred many times. For the CDR3, the DNA is TGTGCCAGCAGTTACTCGCCATTCACTGGGAACGAGCAGTACTTC. Its protein product is CASSYSPFTGNEQYF. J is TRBJ2-7 and V is TRBV6-5, with no clear D. The CDR3 is made up of 15 amino acids. The ends were cut back, 0 bases at V and 5 bases at J, with 14 bases in the middle. Looked up from germline, CDR1 is MNHEY and CDR2 is SVGAGI.

This clonotype has just a few counts. DNA for the CDR3: TGCGCCAGCAGTGAGTCGTGGGAGACTAGCGGGAGGAATGAGCAGTTCTTC. Protein product: CASSESWETSGRNEQFF. The chain uses TRBV10-1 and TRBJ2-1, with 13 positions matching TRBD2. V lost 0 bases to trimming and J lost 7 bases; unmatched junction nucleotides: 6. Germline V gene data show CDR1 as WNHNN and CDR2 as SYGVQD (reference sequence). CDR3 length: 17 residues.

In regard to this clonotype: Since a much larger clone is just one base distant, this may be a read error. The chain joins TRBV12-3 or TRBV12-4 to TRBJ2-3; tentatively, D is TRBD1 (5 bases). Trimming removed 3 bases from V and 2 bases from J, with 18 bases in between. There are 17 residues in the CDR3. The CDR3 sequence is CASSLAGWGLTTDTQYF. CDR3 bases: TGTGCCAGCAGTTTGGCAGGGTGGGGTCTTACCACAGATACGCAGTATTTT.

This clonotype has ten or more counts. The CDR3 DNA follows: TGTGCCAGCAGCCAACTCGCGGGAGGGGAAAATGAGCAGTTCTTC. It encodes CASSQLAGGENEQFF. J is TRBJ2-1 and V is TRBV14; the match to TRBD2 covers 9 bases. The junction had 6 bases not matched to a gene; V was cut back by 2 bases and J by 7 bases. Germline V gene sequence: CDR1 SGHDN, CDR2 FVKESK. The length of the CDR3 is 15 residues.

There are a few counts of this clonotype. This chain uses TRBV2 with TRBJ2-3; TRBD2 matches at 16 bases. The length of the CDR3 is 15 residues. Trimming at V came to 8 bases and at J to 11 bases, leaving 10 bases not matched to a gene. Germline CDR1 SNHLY, CDR2 FYNNEI. In DNA, the CDR3 is TGTGCCAGCGGGGGACTAGCGGGAGGGCCGGGAAAGCAGTATTTT. Protein product: CASGGLAGGPGKQYF.

This clonotype was seen repeatedly, ten times or more. The chain joins TRBV29-1 to TRBJ2-7; 7 bases map to TRBD1. CDR1 is SQVTM and CDR2 is ANQGSEA in the germline V gene. Unmatched junction bases numbered 12, after V lost 5 bases and J lost 2 bases. The CDR3 runs 15 residues. The CDR3 nucleotides are TGCAGCGTTTCGGAGAACGACAGGGAACCCTACGAGCAGTACTTC. It specifies CSVSENDREPYEQYF.

For this clonotype: This clone may be a read error of a much larger clone one base away. The V call is TRBV3-1, the J call TRBJ2-2; no firm D call. Trimming took off 1 base at V and 7 bases at J, with 1 base between the two ends. Germline-derived CDR1 and CDR2 are LGHDT and YNNKEL (reference sequence). The CDR3 loop spans 11 amino acids. The CDR3 protein is CASSQVGELFF. The CDR3 DNA reads as TGTGCCAGCAGCCAAGTCGGGGAGCTGTTTTTT.

This clonotype has just a few counts. The genes are TRBV12-3 or TRBV12-4 and TRBJ2-2; 7 bases are shared with TRBD2. The CDR3 is 15 amino acids. Trimming removed 6 bases from V and 1 base from J; junction bases left unmatched: 5. CDR3 sequence (DNA): TGTGCCAGCAGGCCTAGCGGCCAGAACACCGGGGAGCTGTTTTTT. Protein sequence: CASRPSGQNTGELFF.

This clonotype has at least ten counts. This rearrangement joins TRBV12-3 or TRBV12-4 to TRBJ2-1, with 12 positions matching TRBD2. The V segment lost 7 bases and the J segment 6 bases; nucleotides outside the gene matches: 4. The CDR3 covers 14 residues. CDR3 coding DNA: TGTGCCAGCACCCTAGCGGGAGGGCCCAATGAGCAGTTCTTC. Protein sequence: CASTLAGGPNEQFF.

A note on this clonotype: A much bigger clone sits one base away, suggesting this may be a read error. Because it lacks the conserved phenylalanine or tryptophan at the end, this CDR3 is likely a read error. This chain links TRBV29-1 with TRBJ2-1; tentatively, D is TRBD1 (5 bases). The germline CDR1 and CDR2 sequences are SQVTM and ANQGSEA. Between the trimmed V and J ends, which lost 0 bases and 7 bases, there was a span of 13 bases. The CDR3 consists of 14 residues. The CDR3 region has the DNA TGCAGCGTTGAAGATAGTAGAAGGGGTAATGAGCAGTTCTAC. It encodes CSVEDSRRGNEQFY.

This clonotype occurred many times. The chain is built from TRBV19 and TRBJ2-1, with D possibly TRBD1 on 6 matching bases. CDR3 length: 14 amino acids. Looked up from germline, CDR1 is LNHDA and CDR2 is SQIVND (reference sequence). V was cut by 1 base and J by 5 bases, with 9 bases left in between. CDR3 in amino acids: CASSIVPGDNEQFF. CDR3 bases: TGTGCCAGTAGTATAGTCCCAGGGGACAATGAGCAGTTCTTC.

The DNA for the CDR3 is TGTGCCAGCAGCTCCTCTATACTAGGGGCGGCAGATACGCAGTATTTT. Amino acid sequence: CASSSSILGAADTQYF. The chain couples TRBV13 to TRBJ2-3; the D gene could be TRBD1 or TRBD2 (5 bases each). Germline lookup yields CDR1 PRHDT and CDR2 FYEKMQ (reference sequence). The ends were cut back, 4 bases at V and 4 bases at J, with 18 bases in the middle. CDR3 length: 16 amino acids.

This clonotype came up a few times. This chain links TRBV12-3 or TRBV12-4 with TRBJ2-1; no firm D call. V was cut by 6 bases and J by 3 bases, with 12 bases left in between. The CDR3 length is 14 residues. CDR3 loop: CASSRRNLYNEQFF. The CDR3 bases are TGTGCCAGCAGCCGGCGGAACCTCTACAATGAGCAGTTCTTC.

This clonotype has a count of ten or more. V gene TRBV5-1 combines with J gene TRBJ2-7, with D perhaps matching TRBD1 (6 bases). The V end lost 1 base, the J end lost 3 bases, and 11 bases lay between the germline ends. This CDR3 region has 14 residues. The germline V gene has CDR1 SGHRS and CDR2 YFSETQ. The DNA of the CDR3 is TGCGCCAGCAGCTTGTCCAGGGGCTACTACGAGCAGTACTTC. Translation: CASSLSRGYYEQYF.

In this sample, this clonotype turned up a few times. The chain employs TRBV12-3 or TRBV12-4 and TRBJ1-2; D perhaps matches TRBD1 (5 bases). This CDR3 has 15 amino acids. V was shortened by 5 bases and J by 4 bases, with 17 bases between the two germline ends. CDR3 bases: TGTGCCAGCAGTCACCCGGGACGGAGGTTCTATGGCTACACCTTC. The encoded protein is CASSHPGRRFYGYTF.

This clonotype occurred a few times. The CDR3 reads CASSYGTVGELFF. The CDR3 DNA is TGTGCCAGCAGTTATGGGACAGTCGGGGAGCTGTTTTTT. The rearrangement links TRBV6-2 or TRBV6-3 to TRBJ2-2; 7 nucleotides align to TRBD1. CDR1 is MNHEY, CDR2 SVGEGT, per germline. J was trimmed by 7 bases and V by 3 bases; bases with no gene match: 2. The CDR3 length is 13 residues.

This clonotype has a count of ten or more. V and J are TRBV20-1 and TRBJ2-1, with 9 nucleotides matching TRBD2. The germline V gene encodes CDR1 DFQATT and CDR2 SNEGSKA (reference sequence). The CDR3 consists of 16 residues. J lost 3 bases, V lost 6 bases, and 12 bases had no gene match. CDR3 sequence (DNA): TGCAGTGCGGGCTCTAGCGGGACCCACCTCTACAATGAGCAGTTCTTC. It is translated as CSAGSSGTHLYNEQFF.